The following is a TCR beta chain sequence with its context. Original methodology: Using reference gene primer amplification, nucleated cell counts were estimated. Assay: immunoSEQ multiplex PCR; the TCRdb copy retains only in-frame clones and omits some. Clone size and the V and J calls come from that table; the DNA yielded D and trimming. The sample lists about 160,000 clones; approximately 75% were seen once. These data come from a study of blood T cell repertoires in COVID-19. Turning to the study itself: The origin of the acute and convalescent COVID-19 samples was the United States, Italy and Spain. PBMCs, B-cell-depleted T cells, or T cells were the source of the cDNA or gDNA that made up the material.

V lost 4 bases to trimming and J lost 4 bases; unmatched junction nucleotides: 10. From germline, CDR1 is LNHDA and CDR2 SQIVND (reference sequence). This CDR3 spans 16 amino acids. The chain is built from TRBV19 and TRBJ1-2; 9 bases are shared with TRBD1. The sample was peripheral blood. The TCR comes from a human donor in a cohort sampled during active COVID-19. CDR3 loop: CASSRTGTGSSYGYTF. In DNA, the CDR3 is TGTGCCAGTAGTAGGACCGGGACAGGGTCTAGCTATGGCTACACCTTC.